Listed below are T cell receptor beta chains from one sample, sequenced in a study of tumour-infiltrating T cells in Burkitt lymphoma. The table came from immunoSEQ multiplex PCR; TCRdb's copy has only in-frame clones and leaves some out. The sample lists thousands of clones, 62% seen once, with approximately 5.6% in the top ten. The sequencing sample was made of tumor tissue. The source is a human donor with diffuse large B-cell lymphoma. Both conserved end residues are trimmed from each CDR3. D genes are given only for firm matches.

>NA|TRBV21-1
ASSKARGKTVSYEQY
>NA|TRBV6-4
ASSDSGIGYT
>NA|TRBV19
ATQQGSAF
>NA|TRBV11-2
ASSLPRQVSSYNEQF
>NA|TRBV6-1
ASSVSRTQPQH
>TRBD2|TRBV5-1
ASSPGSGGAYNEQF
>TRBD1|TRBV27
ASSLSWGQGLTEAF
>TRBD2|TRBV4-1
ASSRSTSGGGETQY
>NA|TRBV5-6
ASSPGGARREQY
>NA|TRBV2
ASSDRINSPLH
>NA|TRBV6-5
ASSYLDTNEKLF
>NA|TRBV11-2
ASSVPGRIASQPQH
>TRBD1|TRBV7-6
ASSRRDSNSPLH
>NA|TRBV27
ASSLSGREAF
>NA|TRBV7-9
ASSFDMDTQY
>NA|TRBV19
ASRQSNEKLF
>NA|TRBV19
ASTGTFNSPLH
>TRBD2|TRBV13
ASSLIASGGIYEQY
>TRBD1|TRBV18
ASSPTTGRGNTIY
>NA|TRBV5-6
ASSAALDSFYTEAF
>NA|TRBV13
ASSRQDYGANVLT
>NA|TRBV18
ASSRRAGETQY
>NA|TRBV27
ASRKAGTYMNTEAF
>NA|TRBV9
ASSPEGLPSTDTQY
>NA|TRBV10-3
AIRDSGNTEAF
>NA|TRBV5-1
ASSPEAGGDYEQY
>TRBD1|TRBV5-5
ASSTGDRGGSSPLH
>NA|TRBV5-4
ASSLEALTDTQY
>NA|TRBV19
ASSTRPRLGSYNEQF
>NA|TRBV27
ASSSGWDQPQH
>NA|TRBV15
ATSRQATFNQPQH